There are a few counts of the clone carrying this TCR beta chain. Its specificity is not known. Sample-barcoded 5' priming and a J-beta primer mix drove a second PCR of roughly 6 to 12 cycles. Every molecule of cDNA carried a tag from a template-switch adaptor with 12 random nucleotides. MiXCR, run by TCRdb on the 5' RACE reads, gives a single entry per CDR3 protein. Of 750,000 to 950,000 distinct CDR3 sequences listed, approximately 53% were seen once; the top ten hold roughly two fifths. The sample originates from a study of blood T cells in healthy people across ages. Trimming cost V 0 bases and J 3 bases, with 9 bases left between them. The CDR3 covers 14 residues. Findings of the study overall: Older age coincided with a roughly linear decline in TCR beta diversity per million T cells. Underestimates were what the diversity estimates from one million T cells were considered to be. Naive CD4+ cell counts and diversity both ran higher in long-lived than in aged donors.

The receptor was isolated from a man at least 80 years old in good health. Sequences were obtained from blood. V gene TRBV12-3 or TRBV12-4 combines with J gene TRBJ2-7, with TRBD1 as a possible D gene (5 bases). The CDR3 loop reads CASSLAGANYEQYF. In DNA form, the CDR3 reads TGTGCCAGCAGTTTAGCTGGGGCAAACTACGAGCAGTACTTC.